These T cell receptor beta chains were read from a single sample in a study of spatial heterogeneity in lung cancer. TCRdb reprocessed the 5' RACE reads with MiXCR, giving one entry per CDR3 protein. The sample has about 16,000 distinct CDR3 sequences, about 6.5% seen once. The sample was lung tumor tissue, taken at surgery. The receptor set was obtained from a female donor with early-stage non-small cell lung cancer. Both conserved end residues are part of each CDR3. The D gene is left open where the match is weak. Clone sizes are given selectively: once, few, many, or a class where the clone is expanded.

-	TRBV6-5	TRBJ2-1	few	TGTGCCAGCACCAACGGGGCGGGGAGGAATGAGCAGTTCTTC	CASTNGAGRNEQFF
-	TRBV5-6	TRBJ1-3	-	TGTGCCAGCAGCCCGCAGGGCCAAACGGGAGGAAACACCATATATTTT	CASSPQGQTGGNTIYF
TRBD1	TRBV7-3	TRBJ1-6	many	TGTGCCAGCAGCCGGGAGGGGGACAGCAATTCACCCCTCCACTTT	CASSREGDSNSPLHF
-	TRBV12-3/TRBV12-4	TRBJ2-2	many	TGTGCCAGCAGTCCAAACCACTCTGGCGGGGAGCTGTTTTTT	CASSPNHSGGELFF
-	TRBV15	TRBJ2-6	many	TGTGCCACCAGCGGGCCCGAGGCCAACGTCCTGACTTTC	CATSGPEANVLTF
-	TRBV5-6	TRBJ2-1	many	TGTGCCAGCAGCTTGGGAGCATACAATGAGCAGTTCTTC	CASSLGAYNEQFF
TRBD1	TRBV20-1	TRBJ1-4	few	TGCAGTGCTGGGGGACAGGGGACTGAAAAACTGTTTTTT	CSAGGQGTEKLFF
TRBD1	TRBV4-2	TRBJ1-2	many	TGTGCCAGCAGCCAAGATCGGGGACAGGACCTGAGCTATGGCTACACCTTC	CASSQDRGQDLSYGYTF
-	TRBV5-1	TRBJ2-1	few	TGCGCCAGCAGCTTGGGCGATTTCGGGTACAATGAGCAGTTCTTC	CASSLGDFGYNEQFF
-	TRBV6-6	TRBJ2-5	many	TGTGCCAGCAGTTACGGGAGTGGGGAGACCCAGTACTTC	CASSYGSGETQYF
TRBD1	TRBV5-1	TRBJ1-4	few	TGCGCCAGTCAATCGGGACAGGGGAATGAAAAACTGTTTTTT	CASQSGQGNEKLFF
TRBD1	TRBV28	TRBJ2-7	many	TGTGCCAGCAGTTACGGGGACAGCTCCTACGAGCAGTACTTC	CASSYGDSSYEQYF
-	TRBV7-2	TRBJ2-1	many	TGTGCCAGCACACCCCCGGGACATACCTACAATGAGCAGTTCTTC	CASTPPGHTYNEQFF
TRBD1	TRBV5-1	TRBJ2-7	many	TGCGCCAGCAGCGCTGCCGGGACAGGGAACTACGAGCAGTACTTC	CASSAAGTGNYEQYF
-	TRBV6-1	TRBJ1-5	many	TGTGCCAGCAGTGCGACATCAGGCAATCAGCCCCAGCATTTT	CASSATSGNQPQHF
-	TRBV6-6	TRBJ1-1	medium-sized	TGTGCCAGCAGCCCCCCTCTGGGGCAGGGTGAAGCTTTCTTT	CASSPPLGQGEAFF
TRBD2	TRBV6-1	TRBJ2-7	-	TGTGCCAGCACCCGACTAGCGGGGGAAATCGCGCAGTACTTC	CASTRLAGEIAQYF
-	TRBV7-3	TRBJ2-2	many	TGTGCCAGCATGCTTGGGGGGCCTTCCGGGGAGCTGTTTTTT	CASMLGGPSGELFF
TRBD1	TRBV24-1	TRBJ2-7	large	TGTGCCACCAGTGACCCGGGACAGGGGGGAGAGCAGTACTTC	CATSDPGQGGEQYF
-	TRBV6-5	TRBJ1-5	many	TGTGCCAGCAAGGACACGTCTAGCAATCAGCCCCAGCATTTT	CASKDTSSNQPQHF
-	TRBV18	TRBJ1-6	many	TGTGCCAGCTCACCAGTTCTGCCAGGGGTTTCCTATAATTCACCCCTCCACTTT	CASSPVLPGVSYNSPLHF
-	TRBV3-1	TRBJ1-1	many	TGTGCCAGCAGCCAAGTGTCTGGGACTGAAGCTTTCTTT	CASSQVSGTEAFF
TRBD2	TRBV11-2	TRBJ2-5	few	TGTGCCAGCAGCTTAGCTCTAGCGGGGGGGGAGACCCAGTACTTC	CASSLALAGGETQYF
TRBD1	TRBV20-1	TRBJ2-7	medium-sized	TGCAGTGCCAGTCTGGACAGGGTCTCCTACGAGCAGTACTTC	CSASLDRVSYEQYF
-	TRBV4-1	TRBJ1-1	many	TGCGCCAGCAGCCAGCCCCTTATAAGGACTGAAGCTTTCTTT	CASSQPLIRTEAFF
TRBD1	TRBV7-2	TRBJ2-5	-	TGTGCCAGCAGCGTACCGGGACAGGGTCGAGAGACCCAGTACTTC	CASSVPGQGRETQYF
-	TRBV20-1	TRBJ1-6	many	TGCAGTGCTAGGGACTATAATTCACCCCTCCACTTT	CSARDYNSPLHF
TRBD2	TRBV28	TRBJ2-3	many	TGTGCCAGCAGGTTGGGGGGGAGCACAGATACGCAGTATTTT	CASRLGGSTDTQYF
TRBD2	TRBV4-1	TRBJ2-3	-	TGCGCCAGCAGCCAATGGGGCCTAGTGACTAGCGGTAATACAGATACGCAGTATTTT	CASSQWGLVTSGNTDTQYF